This passage covers 13 T cell receptor beta chains from one sample sequenced in a study of lymphopenia after photon versus proton radiotherapy. This table comes from immunoSEQ multiplex PCR, and its TCRdb copy is limited to in-frame clones, with some not included. The table includes 150,000 or so clones, approximately 86% detected once. The material sequenced was peripheral blood, taken from a patient treated with photon-based radiotherapy. These TCRs come from a man aged 45-60 years with gastric cancer.

The chain uses TRBV14 and TRBJ1-1, with no clear D. Germline V CDR1 and CDR2: SGHDN, FVKESK. The CDR3 has 13 residues. The V end lost 4 bases, the J end lost 4 bases, and 10 bases lay between the germline ends. The CDR3 DNA follows: TGTGCCAGCAGCCTTACAGCCACCACTGAAGCTTTCTTT. Its translation: CASSLTATTEAFF.

This clone has just a few counts. The chain joins TRBV25-1 to TRBJ1-5; 7 nucleotides match TRBD1. Per germline, CDR1 MGHDK and CDR2 SYGVNS. V lost 3 bases and J lost 4; bases outside the gene matches: 12. CDR3 length: 17 amino acids. The CDR3 reads CASSEVGDRDINQPQHF. CDR3 bases: TGTGCCAGCAGTGAGGTGGGAGACAGGGACATTAATCAGCCCCAGCATTTT.

This clone was seen only a few times. The rearrangement joins TRBV6-6 to TRBJ1-4; D is unresolved. Trimming shortened V by 0 bases and J by 8 bases, and 10 bases separated the two germline ends. Germline-derived CDR1 and CDR2 are MNHNY and SVGAGI (reference sequence). The CDR3 is 14 residues long. The chain's CDR3 is CASSYSRVNEKLFF. The CDR3 region has the DNA TGTGCCAGCAGTTACTCGAGGGTCAACGAAAAACTGTTTTTT.

The CDR3 nucleotides read TGTGCCATCAGTGAGCCCCGACAGGCCACCTACGAGCAGTACTTC. Encoded protein: CAISEPRQATYEQYF. The chain uses TRBV10-3 and TRBJ2-7, with D tentatively TRBD1 (6 bases). V was shortened by 2 bases and J by 2 bases, with 13 bases between the two germline ends. Germline-derived CDR1 and CDR2 are ENHRY and SYGVKD. The CDR3 spans 15 residues.

V is TRBV4-2 and J is TRBJ1-1; a weak D match, TRBD1 (5 bases). The V end was cut by 0 bases, the J end by 1 base, with 9 bases between. This CDR3 region has 15 residues. CDR1 and CDR2 (germline): LGHNA, YNFKEQ. The CDR3 DNA is TGTGCCAGCAGCCAAGATCGGGGGACGAACACTGAAGCTTTCTTT. Its protein product is CASSQDRGTNTEAFF.

The chain employs TRBV6-5 and TRBJ1-3, with D maybe TRBD1 (5 bases). V dropped 6 bases and J dropped 3 bases, with 15 bases sitting between them. CDR3 length equals 15 residues. Germline CDR1 MNHEY, CDR2 SVGAGI. As DNA, the CDR3 is TGTGCCAGCAGCCGTACGTGGGGGAGTGGAAACACCATATATTTT. Its translation: CASSRTWGSGNTIYF.

This clone was seen a single time. This chain joins TRBV2 and TRBJ2-5, with 10 positions matching TRBD2. CDR1 and CDR2 (germline): SNHLY, FYNNEI. V shed 7 bases, J shed 4 bases, and the junction held 3 bases outside the gene matches. There are 13 residues in the CDR3. The CDR3 coding sequence is TGTGCCAGCAAACTAGCGGGACCAGAGACCCAGTACTTC. Encoded protein: CASKLAGPETQYF.

The chain is built from TRBV30 and TRBJ2-1; no clear D gene. In germline, CDR1 is GTSNPN, CDR2 SVGIG (reference sequence). The CDR3 is 13 residues long. V was pared by 2 bases and J by 4 bases, with 9 bases between. The CDR3 protein is CAWSPSNYNEQFF. Here the CDR3 DNA reads TGTGCCTGGAGTCCCTCTAATTACAATGAGCAGTTCTTC.

V and J are TRBV30 and TRBJ1-1; D unclear. Germline V lookup: CDR1 GTSNPN, CDR2 SVGIG (reference sequence). The CDR3 has 9 amino acids. CDR3 amino acids: CAFGTEAFF. Here the CDR3 DNA reads TGTGCATTCGGTACTGAAGCTTTCTTT.

The V and J genes are TRBV18 and TRBJ1-5; no definite D call. The CDR3 has 14 residues. CDR1 KGHSH and CDR2 LQKENI come from the germline V gene. V was pared by 3 bases and J by 2 bases, with 8 bases between. The CDR3 nucleotides read TGTGCCAGCTCACCCACAGTGGGCAATCAGCCCCAGCATTTT. Amino acid sequence: CASSPTVGNQPQHF.

The chain links TRBV10-2 to TRBJ2-3, with 8 bases aligning to TRBD2. Germline V gives CDR1 WSHSY, CDR2 SAAADI. The CDR3 is made up of 14 amino acids. V was clipped by 8 bases and J by 2 bases; unmatched bases: 6. The CDR3 DNA reads TGCGCCAGCCTGGCGCGGGAGGTCACAGATACGCAGTATTTT. Translating it yields CASLAREVTDTQYF.

V usage is TRBV6-5 and J usage is TRBJ1-1, with D perhaps matching TRBD1 (5 bases). The CDR3 covers 14 residues. Germline V gene sequence: CDR1 MNHEY, CDR2 SVGAGI. V was cut by 5 bases and J by 5 bases, with 15 bases left in between. Here the CDR3 DNA reads TGTGCCAGCAGTCGGGGTCGGAGGGGAACTGAAGCTTTCTTT. Translation: CASSRGRRGTEAFF.

This clone was recorded a few times. The J gene is TRBJ2-7, the V gene TRBV6-1; unclear D gene. Trimming removed 5 bases at V and 6 bases at J, with 20 bases between. The CDR3 covers 15 residues. Germline CDR1 and CDR2: MNHNS and SASEGT. The CDR3 spells CASSTLTALPGEQYF. The CDR3 DNA sequence: TGTGCCAGCAGTACGCTTACTGCACTCCCAGGCGAGCAGTACTTC.